This record concerns one T cell receptor beta chain sequence. What it recognizes is unknown. Clones were read by immunoSEQ multiplex PCR, and TCRdb kept only the in-frame ones, dropping some. The sample holds 2,000 to 3,000 clones; roughly 70% are singletons and the top ten take approximately 40%. This entry belongs to a study of CD8 T cell repertoires and HIV-1 epitope variants. For the study at large: T cells were stimulated with Twenty-five Gag and Nef peptides separately. Control wells had CMV/EBV/flu peptides, negative Ebola AY9, or no peptide. Enriched T cells were co-cultured with equal autologous T cell-negative cells. Study results and caveats: Only beta chains were identified, marking proliferation to antigen, not function.

Trimming left V 5 bases short and J 5 bases short, with 12 bases between. Germline CDR1 SGHVS, CDR2 FQNEAQ. The CDR3 has 13 residues. The chain recombines TRBV7-8 with TRBJ2-5, with D hard to call. The receptor was derived from a male donor with HIV. Sample: cultured CD8+ T cells derived from PBMCs. The CDR3 loop reads CASSEDRWETQYF. As DNA, the CDR3 is TGTGCCAGCAGCGAAGATAGGTGGGAGACCCAGTACTTC.